Listed here are 14 T cell receptor beta chains from one sample, sequenced in a study of cytomegalovirus exposure and HLA in healthy donors. Both 60 Vbeta primers and 13 Jbeta primers went into the PCR. Sequencing was performed with immunoSEQ multiplex PCR; in TCRdb, only in-frame clones are kept and a portion is missing. Here the sample spans about 120,000 clones, under 85% being singletons. Sequencing input: PBMCs. All receptors come from a woman aged 18-30 years in good health and CMV-seronegative.

The chain recombines TRBV5-6 with TRBJ2-6; D unclear. V was cut by 4 bases and J by 6 bases, with 14 bases left in between. The CDR3 consists of 15 residues. The germline gives CDR1 SGHDT, CDR2 YYEEEE. The chain's CDR3 is CASSLPVLTANVLTF. DNA for the CDR3: TGTGCCAGCAGCCTCCCGGTTCTTACGGCCAACGTCCTGACTTTC.

The V gene is TRBV29-1, the J gene TRBJ1-2; 12 bases match TRBD1. CDR1 and CDR2 from the germline V gene are SQVTM and ANQGSEA. The CDR3 is 14 amino acids. The junction had 4 bases not matched to a gene; V was cut back by 6 bases and J by 2 bases. DNA of the CDR3: TGCAGCGTCCCCGGGACAGGGGGCAACTATGGCTACACCTTC. Translating gives CSVPGTGGNYGYTF.

J is TRBJ1-3 and V is TRBV7-9; maybe TRBD1 (5 bases). Deletions cut 4 bases from V and 3 bases from J, with 7 bases between. The germline gives CDR1 SEHNR, CDR2 FQNEAQ (reference sequence). The CDR3 loop spans 13 amino acids. CDR3 amino acids: CASSSGFGNTIYF. In DNA, the CDR3 is TGTGCCAGCAGCTCAGGGTTTGGAAACACCATATATTTT.

The chain combines TRBV18 with TRBJ1-1, with D possibly being TRBD1 (5 bases). Between the trimmed V and J ends, which lost 3 bases and 1 base, there was a span of 12 bases. Looked up from germline, CDR1 is KGHSH and CDR2 is LQKENI. CDR3 size: 15 residues. The CDR3 reads CASSPGQLENTEAFF. The CDR3 nucleotides are TGTGCCAGCTCACCTGGACAATTAGAGAACACTGAAGCTTTCTTT.

The chain links TRBV28 to TRBJ1-2; D is uncertain. The CDR3 loop spans 14 amino acids. Deletions cut 1 base from V and 4 bases from J, with 10 bases between. Looked up from germline, CDR1 is MDHEN and CDR2 is SYDVKM. The DNA of the CDR3 is TGTGCCAGCAGTTTATTATCCCGTAGCTATGGCTACACCTTC. It specifies CASSLLSRSYGYTF.

This clone was observed a handful of times. The chain carries TRBV7-8 and TRBJ2-7; 9 nucleotides align to TRBD1. The CDR3 is 18 residues long. Germline CDR1 is SGHVS and CDR2 is FQNEAQ. Trimming at V came to 4 bases and at J to 3 bases, leaving 16 bases not matched to a gene. The CDR3 loop is CASSSAAGGGTGSYEQYF. In DNA, the CDR3 is TGTGCCAGCAGCTCGGCGGCTGGAGGCGGGACAGGGAGCTACGAGCAGTACTTC.

This clone was seen just once. The chain links TRBV6-6 to TRBJ1-3; weak D call: TRBD1 (5 bases). CDR1 is MNHNY, CDR2 SVGAGI, per germline (reference sequence). V lost 8 bases, J lost 4 bases, and 15 bases lay in between. CDR3 length equals 14 residues. CDR3 sequence (DNA): TGTGCCAGCCGGCCACCGGGGGACGGAAACACCATATATTTT. This codes for CASRPPGDGNTIYF.

The gene calls are TRBV28 and TRBJ2-2; TRBD1 is a possible D gene (6 bases). The CDR3 consists of 14 residues. Germline CDR1 is MDHEN and CDR2 is SYDVKM. V lost 8 bases to trimming and J lost 2 bases, with 12 bases between them. The CDR3 DNA follows: TGTGCCAGCCGGACAGATAGAAACACCGGGGAGCTGTTTTTT. Residues: CASRTDRNTGELFF.

This clone occurred once. CDR3 coding DNA: TGTGCCAGCAGTGAAACATGGGACAGGGCGTACTTC. It specifies CASSETWDRAYF. The chain recombines TRBV2 with TRBJ2-7; 9 bases align to TRBD1. The V segment lost 2 bases and the J segment 12 bases; nucleotides outside the gene matches: 5. This CDR3 has 12 amino acids. Germline V gene sequence: CDR1 SNHLY, CDR2 FYNNEI.

The chain has TRBV4-1 and TRBJ2-2; 15 bases map to TRBD2. J gave up 2 bases and V 4 bases, and 5 bases lay outside the gene matches. Germline V gives CDR1 MGHRA, CDR2 YSYEKL. The CDR3 length is 18 residues. CDR3 amino acids: CASSPWGLAGGNTGELFF. In DNA form, the CDR3 reads TGCGCCAGCAGCCCTTGGGGACTAGCGGGGGGAAACACCGGGGAGCTGTTTTTT.

This clone turned up a few times. The chain carries TRBV29-1 and TRBJ1-2; 7 bases fit TRBD1. The junction had 9 bases not matched to a gene; V was cut back by 2 bases and J by 6 bases. CDR1 is SQVTM, CDR2 ANQGSEA, per germline. CDR3 size: 14 residues. CDR3 nucleotides: TGCAGCGTTGAATGGAAAGGGGGCTTGGATGGCTACACCTTC. Translated: CSVEWKGGLDGYTF. The full variable domain, its missing parts supplied by reference TRBV29-1 and TRBJ1-2, is SAVISQKPSRDICQRGTSLTIQCQVDSQVTMMFWYRQQPGQSLTLIATANQGSEATYESGFVIDKFPISRPNLTFSTLTVSNMSPEDSSIYLCSVEWKGGLDGYTFGSGTRLTVV.

This chain connects TRBV6-5 to TRBJ1-6; D gene ambiguous. Germline V gene data show CDR1 as MNHEY and CDR2 as SVGAGI. V was cut by 6 bases and J by 6 bases, with 15 bases left in between. The CDR3 is made up of 15 amino acids. The CDR3 sequence: CASSPSGLANSPLHF. CDR3 sequence (DNA): TGTGCCAGCAGCCCGTCGGGTCTGGCTAATTCACCCCTCCACTTT.

In this sample, this clone turned up a few times. The chain combines TRBV28 with TRBJ2-7; tentative D call: TRBD1 (6 bases). The germline V gene encodes CDR1 MDHEN and CDR2 SYDVKM. The CDR3 runs to 14 residues. V was trimmed by 5 bases and J by 3 bases, leaving 14 bases between them. The CDR3 spells CASSAMRTDYEQYF. Written as DNA, the CDR3 is TGTGCCAGCAGTGCAATGAGGACAGACTACGAGCAGTACTTC.

The CDR3 loop is CASSSGTGVKPQHF. The CDR3, as DNA: TGTGCCAGCAGCTCCGGGACAGGGGTAAAGCCCCAGCATTTT. This chain joins TRBV27 and TRBJ1-5; TRBD1 matches 10 bases. CDR3 size: 14 residues. From germline, CDR1 is MNHEY and CDR2 SMNVEV (reference sequence). V trimming: 6 bases; J trimming: 8 bases; junction bases outside the gene matches: 7.